The rows below give T cell receptor beta chains drawn from one sample of a study of cytomegalovirus exposure and HLA in healthy donors. Method: immunoSEQ multiplex PCR; TCRdb's copy keeps in-frame clones and lacks some. Of 100,000 to 150,000 clones in the sample, less than 80% were seen once. Sequenced sample: PBMCs. The source of these receptors is a man aged 45 to 65 in good health and CMV-seronegative. CDR3s include the opening cysteine and the closing phenylalanine or tryptophan. Each record gives: clone size, D gene, J gene, V gene, CDR3 protein, CDR3 DNA. The D gene is left open where the match is weak. Clone size is given for some rows only: seen once, a few or many times, or a class if the clone is expanded.

few . TRBJ2-5 TRBV21-1 CANPGLAGWQETQYF TGTGCCAACCCGGGACTAGCGGGGTGGCAAGAGACCCAGTACTTC
. TRBD1 TRBJ1-5 TRBV6-5 CASSSTGYQPQHF TGTGCCAGCAGTTCGACAGGGTATCAGCCCCAGCATTTT
. TRBD2 TRBJ2-3 TRBV7-3 CASSPGGGRGDTQYF TGTGCCAGCAGCCCCGGGGGGGGGCGGGGAGATACGCAGTATTTT
. . TRBJ1-2 TRBV7-9 CSSSFIYGYTF TGTTCCAGCAGCTTTATCTATGGCTACACCTTC
. . TRBJ1-4 TRBV28 CASEGDTEKLFF TGTGCCAGCGAAGGGGACACTGAAAAACTGTTTTTT
once . TRBJ1-1 TRBV29-1 CSVQAQAEQNTEAFF TGCAGCGTCCAAGCCCAGGCAGAACAGAACACTGAAGCTTTCTTT
once . TRBJ2-2 TRBV19 CASSRGPVSTGELFF TGTGCCAGTAGTAGGGGGCCTGTTAGCACCGGGGAGCTGTTTTTT
few . TRBJ1-3 TRBV30 CAWGYRAHSGNTIYF TGTGCCTGGGGATACAGGGCACACTCTGGAAACACCATATATTTT
. . TRBJ1-4 TRBV5-6 CASSSYQGSREKLFF TGTGCCAGCAGCTCCTACCAGGGTTCGCGGGAAAAACTGTTTTTT
once . TRBJ1-4 TRBV25-1 CASSEARGYEKLFF TGTGCCAGCAGTGAGGCCAGAGGGTATGAAAAACTGTTTTTT
few TRBD1 TRBJ2-5 TRBV5-1 CASGMTRGQQETQYF TGCGCCAGCGGCATGACCAGGGGGCAACAAGAGACCCAGTACTTC
. . TRBJ1-6 TRBV5-4 CASSSDRTDSPLHF TGTGCCAGCAGCTCGGACAGAACCGATTCACCCCTCCACTTT
. . TRBJ1-2 TRBV6-5 CASHRGGPPRGGYTF TGTGCCAGCCACCGCGGGGGGCCGCCACGGGGTGGCTACACCTTC
. . TRBJ2-7 TRBV2 CASIQSKYEQYF TGTGCCAGCATTCAAAGCAAGTACGAGCAGTACTTC
. . TRBJ1-2 TRBV15 CATSRDLTGSYGYTF TGTGCCACCAGCAGAGATCTTACAGGAAGCTATGGCTACACCTTC
. . TRBJ1-6 TRBV28 CASSLDPPGGASNSPLHF TGTGCCAGCAGTCTGGATCCACCTGGGGGGGCTTCCAATTCACCCCTCCACTTT
. . TRBJ1-6 TRBV14 CASSAGGTYNSPLHF TGTGCCAGCAGCGCCGGGGGGACCTATAATTCACCCCTCCACTTT
. TRBD1 TRBJ2-1 TRBV10-3 CAMSGQGRPNEQFF TGTGCCATGTCGGGACAGGGGCGTCCGAATGAGCAGTTCTTC
. . TRBJ1-5 TRBV18 CASSPNGDNQPQHF TGTGCCAGCTCACCGAACGGAGACAATCAGCCCCAGCATTTT
. . TRBJ1-4 TRBV15 CATSRVRDSNEKLFF TGTGCCACCAGCAGAGTGCGGGACTCGAATGAAAAACTGTTTTTT
. . TRBJ1-2 TRBV9 CASSVEASPYGYTF TGTGCCAGCAGCGTAGAAGCGTCGCCCTATGGCTACACCTTC
. TRBD1 TRBJ2-1 TRBV5-1 CASSFGTGANEQFF TGCGCCAGCAGCTTCGGGACAGGTGCCAATGAGCAGTTCTTC
. . TRBJ2-5 TRBV5-4 CASSLGGAALRTQYF TGTGCCAGCAGCTTAGGGGGGGCCGCACTCCGGACCCAGTACTTC
. . TRBJ1-1 TRBV28 CASSQQGRDTEAFF TGTGCCAGCAGTCAACAGGGTAGGGACACTGAAGCTTTCTTT
. . TRBJ2-2 TRBV11-3 CASSMTGVTNTGELFF TGTGCCAGCAGCATGACAGGTGTTACGAACACCGGGGAGCTGTTTTTT
. TRBD2 TRBJ2-3 TRBV6-5 CASRTSGGTDTQYF TGTGCCAGCAGAACTAGCGGGGGCACAGATACGCAGTATTTT
. . TRBJ2-1 TRBV4-1 CASSHLFLTGRYSNEQFF TGCGCCAGCAGCCATCTCTTCCTGACAGGGAGGTATAGCAATGAGCAGTTCTTC
. . TRBJ1-5 TRBV6-5 CASSYETGRQPQHF TGTGCCAGCAGTTACGAAACAGGGCGGCAGCCCCAGCATTTT
few . TRBJ2-1 TRBV19 CASSITVSAGEQFF TGTGCCAGTAGTATTACGGTTTCCGCGGGTGAGCAGTTCTTC
. . TRBJ2-3 TRBV6-4 CASSDSGGTDTQYF TGTGCCAGCAGTGACTCGGGAGGCACAGATACGCAGTATTTT
. TRBD2 TRBJ2-3 TRBV7-7 CASSLPLWAGGRSSTDTQYF TGTGCCAGCAGCTTACCTCTCTGGGCGGGGGGCCGTAGTAGCACAGATACGCAGTATTTT
once . TRBJ2-6 TRBV6-1 CAAPRGSGANVLTF TGTGCCGCCCCCCGGGGCTCTGGGGCCAACGTCCTGACTTTC
. . TRBJ1-1 TRBV7-9 CSSSYMTPEAFF TGTTCCAGCAGCTACATGACACCTGAAGCTTTCTTT
. TRBD2 TRBJ2-1 TRBV9 CASSLASGGNEQFF TGTGCCAGCAGCTTGGCTAGCGGGGGTAATGAGCAGTTCTTC
. . TRBJ1-4 TRBV5-1 CASSPFPVANEKLFF TGCGCCAGCAGCCCTTTCCCGGTGGCTAATGAAAAACTGTTTTTT